This T cell receptor beta chain was sequenced in a study of vaccination and CD4 T cells after COVID-19. V was clipped by 1 base and J by 3 bases; unmatched bases: 8. Germline values: CDR1 SGHDN, CDR2 FVKESK. The CDR3 is 16 residues long. Study-wide results and limits: In convalescent patients, 304 of 307 vaccine-specific clones were mono-reactive for SARS-CoV-2 spike.

The treatment denotes: approximately 9-day PBMC culture with coronavirus spike peptide pools or control peptides (ViraFEST assay). Prior to the COVID-19 pandemic (2011-2018), the unexposed donor's CD4+ T cells were collected. Wells contained around 2 million PBMCs each, and these were cultured with 7.5 to 10 IU/ml IL-2 and around 10 ug/ml peptide pools. Sequence data for DNA of cultured CD4+ T cells were generated by the Oncomine TCR Beta short-read assay. One entry per CDR3 protein results from TCRdb running MiXCR on the PCR reads. The sample carries some 8,600 distinct CDR3 sequences, roughly 53% recorded once. This clonotype has only a few counts. Its specificity is not known.

The receptor was derived from a human donor in good health. V and J are TRBV14 and TRBJ1-2, with 7 positions matching TRBD1. Source material: CD4+ T cells from blood, cultured in vitro. In nucleotides, the CDR3 is TGTGCCAGCAGCCAAGGGTCCGACAGGGAGGACTATGGCTACACCTTC. Amino acids: CASSQGSDREDYGYTF. The full variable domain, completed using reference TRBV14 and TRBJ1-2, is EAGVTQFPSHSVIEKGQTVTLRCDPISGHDNLYWYRRVMGKEIKFLLHFVKESKQDESGMPNNRFLAERTGGTYSTLKVQPAELEDSGVYFCASSQGSDREDYGYTFGSGTRLTVV.